A single sample is the source of the 14 T cell receptor beta chains below, sequenced in a study of blood T cell repertoires in COVID-19. Repertoires were generated with immunoSEQ multiplex PCR, while TCRdb's copy carries only in-frame clones and drops some. In the table there are some 420,000 clones, 85% to 90% of which are singletons. Material: PBMCs or T cells enriched from blood (not recorded which). These receptors all stem from a man aged 30-40 years who had recovered from COVID-19.

V is TRBV7-2 and J is TRBJ2-7; D not certain. Germline CDR1 SGHTA, CDR2 FQGNSA. The CDR3 contains 14 residues. V lost 1 base and J 0 bases, leaving 7 bases between the germline ends. The CDR3 here is CASSLGVFSYEQYF. CDR3 in DNA: TGTGCCAGCAGCTTAGGAGTTTTCTCCTACGAGCAGTACTTC.

This clone occurred a few times. The chain joins TRBV2 to TRBJ1-1, with 7 bases lining up with TRBD1. Trimming took 6 bases from V and 0 from J; bases not matched to a gene: 7. Per the germline V gene, CDR1 is SNHLY and CDR2 is FYNNEI. The CDR3 is made up of 15 amino acids. The CDR3 DNA reads TGTGCCAGCAGGCTGACAGGGACCTTGAACACTGAAGCTTTCTTT. This translates into CASRLTGTLNTEAFF.

This clone was seen just once. V and J are TRBV6-5 and TRBJ2-1, with TRBD2 matching over 9 bases. The CDR3 covers 15 residues. V lost 7 bases and J lost 5; bases outside the gene matches: 9. In germline, CDR1 is MNHEY, CDR2 SVGAGI. The CDR3 DNA sequence: TGTGCCAGCACCCAGGATAGCGGGAGTCACAATGAGCAGTTCTTC. Protein: CASTQDSGSHNEQFF.

The rearrangement uses TRBV29-1 and TRBJ2-7, with 7 bases lining up with TRBD1. The CDR3 is 11 residues long. Unmatched junction bases numbered 3, after V lost 6 bases and J lost 4 bases. In germline, CDR1 is SQVTM, CDR2 ANQGSEA. The CDR3: CSVSQGYEQYF. Here the CDR3 DNA reads TGCAGCGTCTCACAGGGGTACGAGCAGTACTTC.

The chain is built from TRBV19 and TRBJ2-3; 7 nucleotides align to TRBD2. Trimming removed 6 bases from V and 6 bases from J; junction bases left unmatched: 12. This CDR3 has 15 residues. Germline-derived CDR1 and CDR2 are LNHDA and SQIVND (reference sequence). The CDR3 nucleotides are TGTGCCAGTAGAGTAACGGGAGGAGTGGGGGATACGCAGTATTTT. Residues: CASRVTGGVGDTQYF.

The rearrangement uses TRBV14 and TRBJ1-1; a weak D match, TRBD1 (6 bases). V was cut by 4 bases and J by 6 bases, with 18 bases left in between. Germline assignment: CDR1 SGHDN and CDR2 FVKESK. The CDR3 sequence is 15 residues long. CDR3 sequence reads: CASSPRGGARPEAFF. DNA of the CDR3: TGTGCCAGCAGCCCCCGGGGGGGGGCTCGACCTGAAGCTTTCTTT.

The chain joins TRBV5-4 to TRBJ2-2; maybe TRBD2 (5 bases). The CDR3 is 14 residues long. V lost 0 bases and J 7 bases, leaving 10 bases between the germline ends. The germline CDR1 and CDR2 sequences are SGHNT and YYREEE (reference sequence). The CDR3 DNA is TGTGCCAGCAGCTTGGAACTAGTCGACGGGGAGCTGTTTTTT. Residues: CASSLELVDGELFF.

The genes are TRBV6-5 and TRBJ2-2; 8 bases map to TRBD2. With V trimmed by 6 bases and J by 6 bases, 3 bases remained unmatched. Per germline, CDR1 MNHEY and CDR2 SVGAGI. The CDR3 is 13 amino acids. CDR3 amino acids: CASRRTSPGELFF. CDR3 bases: TGTGCCAGCAGGAGGACTAGCCCCGGGGAGCTGTTTTTT.

The CDR3 loop reads CASRMTGVETQYF. The CDR3, as DNA: TGTGCCAGCAGGATGACAGGGGTAGAGACCCAGTACTTC. The chain carries TRBV12-3 or TRBV12-4 and TRBJ2-5; 8 bases are a match to TRBD1. J was trimmed by 4 bases and V by 6 bases; bases with no gene match: 4. The CDR3 is 13 residues long.

The J gene is TRBJ2-3, the V gene TRBV2, with D hard to call. The CDR3 has 13 amino acids. Between the trimmed V and J ends, which lost 10 bases and 4 bases, there was a span of 15 bases. CDR1 is SNHLY and CDR2 is FYNNEI in the germline V gene. CDR3 in DNA: TGTGCCATCCTGACTGCAGCCGCAGATACGCAGTATTTT. Translated, it gives CAILTAAADTQYF.

This sequence joins TRBV5-4 and TRBJ2-2; the match to TRBD2 covers 7 bases. The CDR3 has 15 residues. Germline trimming cut 2 bases from V and 7 bases from J; bases unmatched to any gene: 8. CDR1 SGHNT and CDR2 YYREEE come from the germline V gene (reference sequence). The CDR3 loop is CASSFGGRSGGELFF. For the CDR3, the DNA is TGTGCCAGCAGCTTTGGCGGGAGAAGTGGCGGGGAGCTGTTTTTT.

The V and J genes are TRBV10-3 and TRBJ1-2; unclear D gene. V was pared by 3 bases and J by 5 bases, with 7 bases between. The CDR3 has 12 residues. In germline, CDR1 is ENHRY, CDR2 SYGVKD. The CDR3 bases are TGTGCCATCAGTGAACAGTCGTATGGCTACACCTTC. Translating gives CAISEQSYGYTF.

The V and J genes are TRBV28 and TRBJ2-5, with TRBD1 identical over 10 bases. V dropped 7 bases and J dropped 6; count of bases not matched to a gene: 14. Germline values: CDR1 MDHEN, CDR2 SYDVKM. CDR3 length equals 16 residues. The CDR3 spells CASTFTTGGVKKTQYF. The CDR3, as DNA: TGTGCCAGCACCTTTACGACAGGGGGCGTTAAAAAGACCCAGTACTTC.

The table lists this clone with a few counts. The chain carries TRBV7-8 and TRBJ1-2, with a weak D call TRBD1 (6 bases). The V and J ends lost 5 bases and 5 bases respectively, with 15 bases between them. CDR3 length: 14 residues. CDR1 SGHVS and CDR2 FQNEAQ come from the germline V gene. CDR3 in DNA: TGTGCCAGCAGCATCGGGCGAGGGGGATATGGCTACACCTTC. Encoded protein: CASSIGRGGYGYTF.